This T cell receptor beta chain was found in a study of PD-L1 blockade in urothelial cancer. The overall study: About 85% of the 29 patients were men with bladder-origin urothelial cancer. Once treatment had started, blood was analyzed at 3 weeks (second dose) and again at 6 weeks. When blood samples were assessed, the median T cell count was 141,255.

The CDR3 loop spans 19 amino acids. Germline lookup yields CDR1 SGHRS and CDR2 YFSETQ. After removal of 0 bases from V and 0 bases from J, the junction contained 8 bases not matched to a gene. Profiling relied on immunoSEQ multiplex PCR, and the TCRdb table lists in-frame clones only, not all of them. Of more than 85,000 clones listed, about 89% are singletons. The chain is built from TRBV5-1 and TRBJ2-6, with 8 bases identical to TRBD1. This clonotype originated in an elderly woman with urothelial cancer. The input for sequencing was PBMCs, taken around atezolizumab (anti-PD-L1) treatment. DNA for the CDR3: TGCGCCAGCAGCTTGGTGGCGGGACAGGCATACTCTGGGGCCAACGTCCTGACTTTC. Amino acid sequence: CASSLVAGQAYSGANVLTF.